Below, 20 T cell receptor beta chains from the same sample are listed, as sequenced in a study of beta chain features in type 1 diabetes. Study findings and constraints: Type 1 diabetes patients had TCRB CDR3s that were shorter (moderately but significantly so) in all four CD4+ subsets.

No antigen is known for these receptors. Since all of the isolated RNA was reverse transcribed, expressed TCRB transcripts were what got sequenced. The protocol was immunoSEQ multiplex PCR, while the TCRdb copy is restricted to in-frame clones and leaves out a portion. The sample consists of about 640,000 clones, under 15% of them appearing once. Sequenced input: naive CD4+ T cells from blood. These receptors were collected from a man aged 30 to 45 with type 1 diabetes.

The CDR3 loop is CASTSSGTGSWGEQYF. In nucleotides, the CDR3 is TGTGCCAGCACCTCCTCCGGGACAGGGAGTTGGGGGGAGCAGTACTTC. This sequence joins TRBV5-6 and TRBJ2-7; 9 nucleotides match TRBD1. Trimming at V came to 6 bases and at J to 7 bases, leaving 17 bases not matched to a gene. Germline V gives CDR1 SGHDT, CDR2 YYEEEE. The CDR3 has 16 amino acids.

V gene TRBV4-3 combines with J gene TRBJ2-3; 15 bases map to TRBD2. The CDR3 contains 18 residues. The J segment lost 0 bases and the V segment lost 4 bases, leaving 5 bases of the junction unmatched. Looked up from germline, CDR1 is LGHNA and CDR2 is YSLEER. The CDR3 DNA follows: TGCGCCAGCAGCCCGGGACTAGCGGGGGGCCTGAGCACAGATACGCAGTATTTT. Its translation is CASSPGLAGGLSTDTQYF.

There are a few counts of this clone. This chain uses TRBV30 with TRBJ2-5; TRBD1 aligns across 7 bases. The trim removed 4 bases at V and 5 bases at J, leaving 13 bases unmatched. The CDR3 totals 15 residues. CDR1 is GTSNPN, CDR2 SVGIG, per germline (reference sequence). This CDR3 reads CAWTIYDREIETQYF. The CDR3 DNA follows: TGTGCCTGGACCATTTACGACAGGGAGATTGAGACCCAGTACTTC.

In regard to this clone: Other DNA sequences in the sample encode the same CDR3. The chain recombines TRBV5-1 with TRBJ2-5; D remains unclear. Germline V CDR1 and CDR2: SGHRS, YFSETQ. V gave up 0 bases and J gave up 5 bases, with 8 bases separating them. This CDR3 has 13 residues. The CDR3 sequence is CASSLGTRETQYF. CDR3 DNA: TGCGCCAGCAGCTTGGGGACCCGCGAGACCCAGTACTTC.

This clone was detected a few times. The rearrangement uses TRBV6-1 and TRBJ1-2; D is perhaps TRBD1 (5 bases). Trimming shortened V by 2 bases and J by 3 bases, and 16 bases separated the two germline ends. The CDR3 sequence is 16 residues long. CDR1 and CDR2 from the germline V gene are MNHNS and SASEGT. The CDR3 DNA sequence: TGTGCCAGCAGTGAAACGGTAGGGCCGGGGGACTATGGCTACACCTTC. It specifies CASSETVGPGDYGYTF.

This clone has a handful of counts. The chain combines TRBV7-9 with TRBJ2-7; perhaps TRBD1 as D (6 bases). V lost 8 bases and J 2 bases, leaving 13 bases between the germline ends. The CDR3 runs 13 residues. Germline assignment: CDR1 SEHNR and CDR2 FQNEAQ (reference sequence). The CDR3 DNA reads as TGTGCCAGCGCCCCCGGACAGACCTACGAGCAGTACTTC. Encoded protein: CASAPGQTYEQYF.

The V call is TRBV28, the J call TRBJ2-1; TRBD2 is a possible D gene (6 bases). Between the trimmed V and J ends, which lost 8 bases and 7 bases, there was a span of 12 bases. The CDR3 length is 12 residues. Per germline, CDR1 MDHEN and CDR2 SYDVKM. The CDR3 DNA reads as TGTGCCAGCGGGGAGGCTGGGAATGAGCAGTTCTTC. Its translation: CASGEAGNEQFF.

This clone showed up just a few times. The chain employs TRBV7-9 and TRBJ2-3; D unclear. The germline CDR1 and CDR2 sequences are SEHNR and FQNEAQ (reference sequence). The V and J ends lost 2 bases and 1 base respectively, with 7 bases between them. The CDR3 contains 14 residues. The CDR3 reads CASSLSRGTDTQYF. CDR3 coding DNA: TGTGCCAGCAGCTTATCAAGGGGCACAGATACGCAGTATTTT.

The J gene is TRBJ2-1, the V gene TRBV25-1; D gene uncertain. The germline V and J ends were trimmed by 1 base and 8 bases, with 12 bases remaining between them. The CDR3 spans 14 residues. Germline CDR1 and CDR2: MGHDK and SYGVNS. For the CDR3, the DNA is TGTGCCAGCAGTGAATTTAATTCGCGCGATGAGCAGTTCTTC. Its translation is CASSEFNSRDEQFF.

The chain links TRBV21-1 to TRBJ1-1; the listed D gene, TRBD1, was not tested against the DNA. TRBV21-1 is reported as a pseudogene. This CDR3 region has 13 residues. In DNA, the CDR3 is TGTGCCAGCACGGACAGGCTTTACACTGAAGCTTTCTTT. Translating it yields CASTDRLYTEAFF.

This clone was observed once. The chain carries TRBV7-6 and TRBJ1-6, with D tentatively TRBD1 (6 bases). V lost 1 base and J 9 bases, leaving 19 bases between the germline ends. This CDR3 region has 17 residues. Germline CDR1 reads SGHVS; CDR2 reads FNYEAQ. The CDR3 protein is CASSLVPLSGRGSPLHF. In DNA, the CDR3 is TGTGCCAGCAGCTTAGTGCCCCTGAGCGGCAGGGGTTCACCCCTCCACTTT.

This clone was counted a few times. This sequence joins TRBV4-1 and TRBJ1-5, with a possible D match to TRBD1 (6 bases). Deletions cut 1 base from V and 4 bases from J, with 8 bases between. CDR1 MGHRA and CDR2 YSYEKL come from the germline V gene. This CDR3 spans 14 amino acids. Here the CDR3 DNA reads TGCGCCAGCAGCCAAGGGGGGGCGAATCAGCCCCAGCATTTT. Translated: CASSQGGANQPQHF.

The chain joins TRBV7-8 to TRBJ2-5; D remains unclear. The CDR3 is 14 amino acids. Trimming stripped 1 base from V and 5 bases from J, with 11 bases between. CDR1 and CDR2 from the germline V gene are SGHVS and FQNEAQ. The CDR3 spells CASSLEARAETQYF. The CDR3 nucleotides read TGTGCCAGCAGCTTAGAGGCCCGAGCGGAGACCCAGTACTTC.

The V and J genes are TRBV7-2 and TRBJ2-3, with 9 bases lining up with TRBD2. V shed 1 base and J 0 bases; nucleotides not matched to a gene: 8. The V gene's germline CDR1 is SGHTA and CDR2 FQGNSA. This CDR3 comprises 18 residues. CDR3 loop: CASSLEASGATSTDTQYF. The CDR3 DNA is TGTGCCAGCAGCTTAGAGGCTAGCGGGGCGACTAGCACAGATACGCAGTATTTT.

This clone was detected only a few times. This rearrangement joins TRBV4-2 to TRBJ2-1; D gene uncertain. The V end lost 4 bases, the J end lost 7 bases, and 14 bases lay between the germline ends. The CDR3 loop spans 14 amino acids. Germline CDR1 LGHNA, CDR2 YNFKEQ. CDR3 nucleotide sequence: TGTGCCAGCAGCCCTCGGCACCCTTTTAATGAGCAGTTCTTC. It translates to CASSPRHPFNEQFF.

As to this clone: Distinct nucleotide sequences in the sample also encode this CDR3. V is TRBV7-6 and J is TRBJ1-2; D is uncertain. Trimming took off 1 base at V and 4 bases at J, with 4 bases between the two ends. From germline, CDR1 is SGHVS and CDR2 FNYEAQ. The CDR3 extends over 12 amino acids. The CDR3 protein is CASSLDGYGYTF. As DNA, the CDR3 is TGTGCCAGCAGCTTAGACGGCTATGGCTACACCTTC.

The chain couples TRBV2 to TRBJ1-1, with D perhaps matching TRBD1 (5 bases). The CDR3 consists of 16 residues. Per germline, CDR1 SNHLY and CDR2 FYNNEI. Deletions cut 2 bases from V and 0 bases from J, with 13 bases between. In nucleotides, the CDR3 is TGTGCCAGCAGTGAACTCGCCGGGGGATTGAACACTGAAGCTTTCTTT. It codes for CASSELAGGLNTEAFF.

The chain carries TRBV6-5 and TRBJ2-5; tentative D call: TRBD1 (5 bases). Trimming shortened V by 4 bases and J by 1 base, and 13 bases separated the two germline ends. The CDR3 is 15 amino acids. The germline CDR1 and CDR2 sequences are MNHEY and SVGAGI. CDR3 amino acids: CASSSRQYGQETQYF. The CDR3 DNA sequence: TGTGCCAGCAGTTCCCGACAGTACGGCCAAGAGACCCAGTACTTC.

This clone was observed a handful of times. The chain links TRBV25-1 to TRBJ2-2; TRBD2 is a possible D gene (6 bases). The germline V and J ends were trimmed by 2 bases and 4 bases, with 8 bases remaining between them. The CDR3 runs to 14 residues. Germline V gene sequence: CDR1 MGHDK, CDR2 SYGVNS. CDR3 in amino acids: CASSEPGSTGELFF. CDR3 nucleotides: TGTGCCAGCAGTGAACCCGGGAGCACCGGGGAGCTGTTTTTT.

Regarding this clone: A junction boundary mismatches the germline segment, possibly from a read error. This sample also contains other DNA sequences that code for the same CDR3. CDR3: CAWSVDDEQYF. In DNA, the CDR3 is TGTGCCTGGAGTGTAGACGACGAGCAATACTTC. V gene TRBV30 combines with J gene TRBJ2-7; D is undetermined. Germline V gives CDR1 GTSNPN, CDR2 SVGIG (reference sequence). The CDR3 is 11 amino acids.